This T cell receptor beta chain emerged from a study of shared clonotypes between healthy human individuals. Overall study findings and caveats: There were few donors, and this limited the genetic and exposure-history diversity represented.

Recent acute infections and vaccinations were absent in the healthy HIV-negative adult donors. Those who donated, Caucasian adults without exception, all lived in Nashville, Tennessee. For this clone: No antigen is known for it.

Here immunoSEQ multiplex PCR was the method, and the copy in TCRdb shows in-frame clones only, minus some. The data hold hundreds of thousands of clones, with around 76% observed a single time. The specimen sequenced was PBMCs. The receptor was isolated from a middle-aged woman in good health. Some clones in this sample may be carry-over from other donors' samples.

The CDR3 nucleotides are TGTGCCAGCTCATCGACAGGGGTTAATGAAAAACTGTTTTTT. Residues: CASSSTGVNEKLFF. J is TRBJ1-4 and V is TRBV18; 8 positions agree with TRBD1. Germline CDR1 reads KGHSH; CDR2 reads LQKENI. The V gene end was trimmed by 5 bases and the J gene end by 4 bases; junction bases not matched to a gene: 3. The CDR3 has 14 residues.